This record covers a single TCR beta chain. Its specificity is not known. The source of the sample is a study of CD8 T cells in ankylosing spondylitis. Libraries of TCR beta came from quantitative 5'-RACE with molecular barcodes. TCRdb passed the 5' RACE reads through MiXCR, listing each CDR3 protein once. The sample records a few hundred thousand distinct CDR3 sequences, about 16% being singletons. Germline-derived CDR1 and CDR2 are GTSNPN and SVGIG (reference sequence). There are 14 residues in the CDR3. The ends were cut back, 2 bases at V and 1 base at J, with 10 bases in the middle. General study results and limits: Several of the motif variants were reported before in synovial fluid and blood from reactive arthritis. Within peripheral blood, clones linked to disease were CD8+ and relatively rare. Significant enrichment of disease-linked clones was reported in matched ankylosing spondylitis synovial fluid. Apparently characteristic of ankylosing spondylitis blood was a TCR beta motif (roughly eight highly homologous variants).

This sequence originates from a male donor with ankylosing spondylitis. Sequenced sample: blood, either unsorted or a sorted T cell fraction (not recorded which). The rearrangement joins TRBV30 to TRBJ2-3, with D tentatively TRBD2 (6 bases). The CDR3 nucleotides read TGTGCCTGGAGTCTGGGCGGGGGCACAGATACGCAGTATTTT. It yields the protein CAWSLGGGTDTQYF.